This TCR beta chain was sequenced in a study of response to subunit inactivated influenza vaccine. J lost 7 bases, V lost 1 base, and 6 bases had no gene match. The CDR3 is made up of 16 amino acids. The V gene's germline CDR1 is LGHDT and CDR2 YNNKEL (reference sequence). TCRdb re-derived calls from the RT-PCR reads in MiXCR, one entry per CDR3 protein. The data show roughly 550,000 distinct CDR3 sequences, 20% to 25% seen once. The same specimen was also included in a second study, on T cells expressing NK-cell markers. As reported in that work: Scientists made TCR beta cDNA using 5'RACE template switching with UMIs. Of eight sequenced donors, seven were HCMV-seropositive and one HCMV-seronegative.

The sequenced sample was CD4+ T cells sorted from PBMCs, obtained less than 13 days after vaccination. The chain recombines TRBV3-1 with TRBJ2-2, with TRBD2 identical over 10 bases. The sequence was obtained from a man in his fifties who received an inactivated influenza vaccine. CDR3 nucleotides: TGTGCCAGCAGCCAAGGGCTAGCGGGAGTAGGCGGGGAGCTGTTTTTT. This gives the protein CASSQGLAGVGGELFF. The full variable domain, its missing parts supplied by reference TRBV3-1 and TRBJ2-2, is DTAVSQTPKYLVTQMGNDKSIKCEQNLGHDTMYWYKQDSKKFLKIMFSYNNKELIINETVPNRFSPKSPDKAHLNLHINSLELGDSAVYFCASSQGLAGVGGELFFGEGSRLTVL.